The 17 T cell receptor beta chains below were found in one sample sequenced in a study of post-analysis software for immune sequencing data. General study points: In patients, five or six TRBV segments were more frequent than in controls, with TRBV5-6, TRBV5-1 and TRBV20-1 among them.

Unique molecular identifiers were present in the TCR beta cDNA libraries. Each CDR3 protein gets one entry after TCRdb re-called the PCR reads with MiXCR. The data hold about 760,000 distinct CDR3 sequences, with 25% to 30% observed a single time. These receptors have no known antigen. The specimen was blood. All receptors come from a girl between 5 and 17 years old with multiple sclerosis.

The chain recombines TRBV29-1 with TRBJ2-7, with 15 bases fitting TRBD2. Germline V gives CDR1 SQVTM, CDR2 ANQGSEA. The CDR3 covers 18 residues. The trim removed 5 bases at V and 0 bases at J, leaving 11 bases unmatched. CDR3 residues: CSVRVRRTSGRASYEQYF. The CDR3 DNA reads as TGCAGCGTTCGTGTAAGGAGGACTAGCGGGAGGGCCTCCTACGAGCAGTACTTC.

This clonotype was counted only a few times. The V and J genes are TRBV7-2 and TRBJ2-5; the D is unclear. The CDR3 is 13 residues long. The V gene's germline CDR1 is SGHTA and CDR2 FQGNSA. Trimming shortened V by 2 bases and J by 5 bases, and 9 bases separated the two germline ends. The CDR3 DNA reads TGTGCCAGCAGCTTATTTATTGCGGAGACCCAGTACTTC. The encoded protein is CASSLFIAETQYF.

This clonotype showed up just a few times. The chain couples TRBV6-5 to TRBJ1-1; 9 nucleotides agree with TRBD1. The V segment lost 8 bases and the J segment 0 bases; nucleotides outside the gene matches: 7. CDR1 is MNHEY, CDR2 SVGAGI, per germline. This CDR3 is built from 15 residues. CDR3 loop: CASVSTGGLNTEAFF. CDR3 sequence (DNA): TGTGCCAGCGTATCTACAGGGGGCTTGAACACTGAAGCTTTCTTT.

This clonotype came up a few times. The chain combines TRBV3-1 with TRBJ1-2; D is uncertain. The CDR3 has 14 residues. The V and J ends lost 4 bases and 2 bases respectively, with 11 bases between them. Germline V gene sequence: CDR1 LGHDT, CDR2 YNNKEL (reference sequence). The CDR3 DNA reads as TGTGCCAGCAGCCTGTCCGCTCTCAACTATGGCTACACCTTC. Translating it yields CASSLSALNYGYTF.

This clonotype was counted between two and nine times. This CDR3 reads CASSLSGLYEQYF. In DNA form, the CDR3 reads TGTGCCAGCAGCTTATCCGGGCTCTACGAGCAGTACTTC. The rearrangement links TRBV7-9 to TRBJ2-7; D uncertain. CDR1 and CDR2 from the germline V gene are SEHNR and FQNEAQ (reference sequence). Trimming pared 2 bases from V and 3 bases from J, leaving 8 bases between. CDR3 length: 13 residues.

This clonotype was detected a few times. J is TRBJ2-7 and V is TRBV6-6; tentative D call: TRBD2 (5 bases). CDR3 length equals 15 residues. Germline lookup yields CDR1 MNHNY and CDR2 SVGAGI (reference sequence). The V and J ends lost 2 bases and 2 bases respectively, with 13 bases between them. CDR3 protein: CASSYGSGDTYEQYF. CDR3 bases: TGTGCCAGCAGTTACGGGAGCGGTGACACCTACGAGCAGTACTTC.

On this clonotype itself: Germline is not matched at one junction end, which may reflect a read error. The V and J genes are TRBV5-1 and TRBJ2-6; 7 nucleotides agree with TRBD1. CDR3 length: 17 residues. Looked up from germline, CDR1 is SGHRS and CDR2 is YFSETQ. The CDR3 region has the DNA TGCGCCAGCGGGAAGGACAGGCGGTTCTCTGGGGCCAACGTCCGGACTTTC. Protein: CASGKDRRFSGANVRTF.

V and J are TRBV20-1 and TRBJ1-5; no definite D call. The length of the CDR3 is 15 residues. V dropped 4 bases and J dropped 0 bases, with 13 bases sitting between them. CDR1 is DFQATT and CDR2 is SNEGSKA in the germline V gene (reference sequence). CDR3 protein: CSAIKTLNSNQPQHF. CDR3 bases: TGCAGTGCTATAAAGACACTGAATAGCAATCAGCCCCAGCATTTT.

A few counts support this clonotype. The chain uses TRBV20-1 and TRBJ2-3; 10 nucleotides line up with TRBD2. J lost 0 bases, V lost 6 bases, and 15 bases had no gene match. This CDR3 contains 18 residues. Germline values: CDR1 DFQATT, CDR2 SNEGSKA (reference sequence). CDR3 nucleotide sequence: TGCAGTGCAAGCCTCCTGGTAGCGGGGGGTTCTAGCACAGATACGCAGTATTTT. Translated, it gives CSASLLVAGGSSTDTQYF.

The chain employs TRBV6-6 and TRBJ1-5, with a weak D call TRBD1 (6 bases). The V and J ends lost 4 bases and 4 bases respectively, with 17 bases between them. This CDR3 has 16 amino acids. From germline, CDR1 is MNHNY and CDR2 SVGAGI (reference sequence). The chain's CDR3 is CASSSHGGGGNQPQHF. CDR3 DNA: TGTGCCAGCAGTTCCCACGGGGGGGGCGGGAATCAGCCCCAGCATTTT.

CDR3 sequence (DNA): TGCGCCAGCAGCCAACAAAAAAACGGGGGGGTTGGCTACACCTTC. This gives the protein CASSQQKNGGVGYTF. This chain connects TRBV4-1 to TRBJ1-2; possibly TRBD1 for D (5 bases). V lost 2 bases and J lost 7, with 17 bases in between. The V gene's germline CDR1 is MGHRA and CDR2 YSYEKL. The CDR3 extends over 15 amino acids.

The chain couples TRBV12-3 or TRBV12-4 to TRBJ2-7; tentative D call: TRBD1 (5 bases). The CDR3 loop spans 13 amino acids. Trimming took off 6 bases at V and 2 bases at J, with 11 bases between the two ends. In DNA, the CDR3 is TGTGCCAGCAGCTCAGGGTGGGCCTACGAGCAGTACTTC. Protein sequence: CASSSGWAYEQYF.

This clonotype has more than one count but fewer than ten. The chain employs TRBV7-2 and TRBJ2-5, with D uncertain. The V end was cut by 5 bases, the J end by 1 base, with 14 bases between. Germline CDR1 and CDR2: SGHTA and FQGNSA. The CDR3 loop spans 15 amino acids. The chain's CDR3 is CASSHRQLSQETQYF. The CDR3 DNA sequence: TGTGCCAGCAGCCACCGACAACTTAGCCAAGAGACCCAGTACTTC. Full variable domain (outside the CDR3, taken from reference TRBV7-2 and TRBJ2-5): GAGVSQSPSNKVTEKGKDVELRCDPISGHTALYWYRQSLGQGLEFLIYFQGNSAPDKSGLPSDRFSAERTGGSVSTLTIQRTQQEDSAVYLCASSHRQLSQETQYFGPGTRLLVL.

This clonotype occurred a few times. The chain links TRBV20-1 to TRBJ1-2, with a tentative D call TRBD1 (6 bases). V lost 5 bases to trimming and J lost 13 bases, with 29 bases between them. The germline gives CDR1 DFQATT, CDR2 SNEGSKA (reference sequence). The CDR3 sequence is 15 residues long. The CDR3 is CSAPNTRRGTRSRTF. CDR3 in DNA: TGCAGTGCTCCAAACACTCGACGCGGGACAAGGAGCCGCACCTTC.

This clonotype was seen more than once but under ten times. This chain joins TRBV5-1 and TRBJ2-5, with TRBD2 matching over 7 bases. This CDR3 spans 15 amino acids. J gave up 5 bases and V 0 bases, and 7 bases lay outside the gene matches. Per the germline V gene, CDR1 is SGHRS and CDR2 is YFSETQ. The CDR3 sequence: CASSLEGPRGETQYF. In DNA, the CDR3 is TGCGCCAGCAGCTTGGAGGGACCGCGGGGGGAGACCCAGTACTTC.

The chain links TRBV21-1 to TRBJ2-7; the table's D call of TRBD1 was not tested on the DNA. TRBV21-1 is recorded as a pseudogene. This CDR3 spans 16 amino acids. The CDR3 DNA follows: TGTGCCAGCAGCCCCAGGTGGGGGTCGAGCTCCTACGAGCAGTACTTC. Its translation: CASSPRWGSSSYEQYF.

This chain joins TRBV4-1 and TRBJ2-7, with 7 bases matching TRBD1. CDR1 and CDR2 (germline): MGHRA, YSYEKL. The CDR3 is made up of 15 amino acids. The ends lost 2 bases at V and 3 bases at J; junction bases unmatched: 7. CDR3 in amino acids: CASSQSLGQSYEQYF. The CDR3, as DNA: TGCGCCAGCAGCCAATCCTTGGGACAGAGCTACGAGCAGTACTTC.